This is a list of T cell receptor beta chains from one sample in a study of OX40 agonist ivuxolimab in advanced cancers. Only in-frame clones appear in the TCRdb table, and some are missing; sequencing was by immunoSEQ multiplex PCR. The repertoire consists of about 46,000 clones, with over 75% occurring once and the leading ten covering about three fifths. The sequences come from CD4+ or CD8+ T cells sorted from blood, collected in a trial of the OX40 agonist ivuxolimab. The receptors here all came from an adult with an advanced solid tumor such as melanoma, head and neck, liver or kidney cancer. The conserved cysteine and the conserved F or W are not part of the CDR3 here.

len,v_gene,CDR3aa
10,TRBV5-4,ASSFTGSKLF
13,TRBV12-5,ASGSPEEDKYGYT
14,TRBV5-4,ASSDSRDRAKDTQY
12,TRBV11-2,ASSRGQGNEKLF
11,TRBV2,ASRLAGGETQY
12,TRBV6-1,ASRRTGSSYEQY
13,TRBV7-2,ASSSTSASTDTQY
13,TRBV9,ASSLSWSSYNEQF
9,TRBV5-6,ASSLLDEQF
13,TRBV5-1,ASSLGETGTCGYT
13,TRBV6-5,ASSLAGTDAAPLH
12,TRBV2,ASSEGTGPHGYT
13,TRBV7-3,ASSLTFAGDTEAF
13,TRBV28,ASSAPGLKDYEQY
13,TRBV9,ASSVAGGLSGELF
11,TRBV25-1,ASSVGFSYEQY
11,TRBV6-5,ASSYSQGNTIY
13,TRBV6-1,ASSEATGYNSPLH
10,TRBV11-1,ASSLAADTQY
13,TRBV6-1,ASSAGGRAGSPLH
9,TRBV6-6,ASSYSGTQY
13,TRBV5-1,ASSLAGLLGNEQF
13,TRBV7-9,ASSYAGTGGGEQY
16,TRBV5-8,ASRFSGRMNRDTGELF
12,TRBV30,AWRRVGGWNEQF
14,TRBV7-6,ASSLLRTVLQETQY
12,TRBV13,ASSLGQVSYEQY
11,TRBV19,ASSPAQNTEAF
13,TRBV6-1,ASSEASRRVYGYT
12,TRBV9,ASSPGQLGSGYT
11,TRBV10-3,AISGGMAYGYT
14,TRBV2,ASSEEGVTLDNEQF
12,TRBV6-1,ASSVGQGANEQF
13,TRBV6-5,ASSYSRFGGGEQY
11,TRBV7-6,ASSLGRSYEQY
13,TRBV29-1,SVEEGQGARGELF
11,TRBV7-6,ASSLEQGYGYT
14,TRBV7-9,ASSFGSGTGNEKLF
11,TRBV10-1,ASSEVRGSPLH
16,TRBV30,AWEPGHQVGPSTYEQY
13,TRBV9,ASSVRGQPTDTQY
14,TRBV19,ASSITRGEGGETQY
15,TRBV18,ASSPPGTGGMEFEQY
16,TRBV4-3,ASSQDALDDLASYEQY
16,TRBV5-1,ASSLAARGTSINSREY
12,TRBV11-3,ASRPGEVADTQY
11,TRBV6-6,ASSYVETNEQF
13,TRBV11-2,ASSLYVDRGHEQF
13,TRBV5-5,ASSQDSRSPYEQY
13,TRBV2,ASSPTGTRNEKLF
15,TRBV5-1,ASSESSPTGGFAEQF
14,TRBV4-1,ASSQSGFGYGETQY
12,TRBV10-3,ASMEGTTTDTQY
14,TRBV5-1,ASSLAQGAGANVLT